This TCR beta chain originates from a study of blood T cell repertoires in COVID-19. Looking at the study overall: COVID-19 samples, acute and convalescent, were from the United States, Italy and Spain.

Each participant's cohort was designated according to participant-reported clinical history. CDR1 MDHEN and CDR2 SYDVKM come from the germline V gene. V shed 5 bases and J 1 base; nucleotides not matched to a gene: 13. CDR3 length: 18 residues. Profiled with immunoSEQ multiplex PCR; TCRdb holds only in-frame clones, not every one. The repertoire holds 110,000 to 150,000 clones, with around 82% as singletons. The chain recombines TRBV28 with TRBJ1-5, with 8 bases aligning to TRBD1. The clonotype comes from a man aged 35-49 years with acute COVID-19. The material sequenced was PBMCs or T cells enriched from blood (not recorded which). The CDR3 DNA follows: TGTGCCAGCAGTAACGGGGAATGGACAGGGCGGAGCAATCAGCCCCAGCATTTT. Translation: CASSNGEWTGRSNQPQHF. The variable domain in full, with the rest retrieved from reference TRBV28 and TRBJ1-5, is DVKVTQSSRYLVKRTGEKVFLECVQDMDHENMFWYRQDPGLGLRLIYFSYDVKMKEKGDIPEGYSVSREKKERFSLILESASTNQTSMYLCASSNGEWTGRSNQPQHFGDGTRLSIL.